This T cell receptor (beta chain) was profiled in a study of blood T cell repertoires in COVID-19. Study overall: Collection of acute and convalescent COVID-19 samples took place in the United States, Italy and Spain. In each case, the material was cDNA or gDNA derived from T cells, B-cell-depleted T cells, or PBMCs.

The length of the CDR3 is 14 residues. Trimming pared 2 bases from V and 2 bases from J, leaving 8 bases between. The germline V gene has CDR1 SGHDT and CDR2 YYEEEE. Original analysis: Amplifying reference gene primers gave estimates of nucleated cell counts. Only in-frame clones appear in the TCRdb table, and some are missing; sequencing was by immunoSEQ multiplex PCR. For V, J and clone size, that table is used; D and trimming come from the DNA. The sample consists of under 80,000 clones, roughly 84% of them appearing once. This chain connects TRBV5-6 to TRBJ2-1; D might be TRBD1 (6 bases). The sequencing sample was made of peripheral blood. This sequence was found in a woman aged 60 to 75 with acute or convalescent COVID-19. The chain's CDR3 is CASSFTGTYNEQFF. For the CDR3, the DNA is TGTGCCAGCAGCTTTACAGGGACCTACAATGAGCAGTTCTTC.